Listed here are 5 T cell receptor beta chains from one sample, sequenced in a study of CD8+CD57+ T cells in acquired aplastic anemia (dated by TCRdb to about 2018). Flow cytometry had shown CD8+CD57+ cell expansion in the patients selected for sequencing. Sequencing took place on an Illumina HiSeq 2000. Genomic DNA was used as template for profiling of TCR beta VDJ combinations and CDR3 sequences. The public reads were reprocessed in TCRdb via fastp at Q25 and MiXCR, keeping in-frame beta chains. All rows with the same CDR3 protein become a single entry with the most common DNA and genes. Within this sample are approximately 190,000 distinct CDR3 sequences, with nearly 50% of them counted one time only. The top ten clonotypes cover approximately 9.4% of the sample. The specimen sequenced was sorted CD4+, CD8+, or CD8+CD57+ T cells (not recorded which) from PBMCs. Receptors originate from a human donor with aplastic anemia.

V usage is TRBV28 and J usage is TRBJ2-2, with D maybe TRBD1 (6 bases). V was pared by 6 bases and J by 7 bases, with 12 bases between. This CDR3 is built from 13 residues. The germline CDR1 and CDR2 sequences are MDHEN and SYDVKM. The CDR3 DNA is TGTGCCAGCAGGGAACAGGGTTACGGGGAGCTGTTTTTT. Residues: CASREQGYGELFF.

The V call is TRBV11-1, the J call TRBJ2-1; the match to TRBD2 covers 12 bases. J gave up 3 bases and V 5 bases, and 2 bases lay outside the gene matches. The CDR3 sequence is 15 residues long. Germline V gene data show CDR1 as SGHAT and CDR2 as FQDESV (reference sequence). The CDR3 loop reads CASSVLAGGYNEQFF. DNA for the CDR3: TGTGCCAGCAGCGTACTAGCGGGGGGCTACAATGAGCAGTTCTTC.

The rearrangement uses TRBV28 and TRBJ2-3; D is unclear. The germline gives CDR1 MDHEN, CDR2 SYDVKM. This CDR3 has 13 amino acids. Trimming removed 2 bases at V and 3 bases at J, with 6 bases between. CDR3 DNA: TGTGCCAGCAGTTTACTTACAACAGATACGCAGTATTTT. Translating it yields CASSLLTTDTQYF.

This clonotype was seen many times. Given a much more abundant clone one base away, this may be a read error. V and J are TRBV29-1 and TRBJ2-3, with D perhaps TRBD2 (7 bases). The CDR3 length is 13 residues. The V gene's germline CDR1 is SQVTM and CDR2 ANQGSEA. CDR3 loop: CSVEPGGTDTQCF. The CDR3 DNA sequence: TGCAGCGTTGAACCGGGGGGCACAGATACGCAGTGTTTT.

This clonotype was seen ten or more times. V is TRBV7-9 and J is TRBJ2-1, with D perhaps matching TRBD2 (5 bases). CDR3 length: 13 residues. CDR1 is SEHNR and CDR2 is FQNEAQ in the germline V gene (reference sequence). V gave up 3 bases and J gave up 5 bases, with 8 bases separating them. The CDR3 spells CASSFYGDNEQFF. The DNA of the CDR3 is TGTGCCAGCAGCTTCTACGGGGACAATGAGCAGTTCTTC.